One and the same sample provided the 15 T cell receptor beta chains below, sequenced in a study of T cell responses to AZD1222 COVID-19 vaccine. This table comes from immunoSEQ multiplex PCR, and its TCRdb copy is limited to in-frame clones, with some not included. Of under 200,000 clones listed, more than 80% are singletons. The material sequenced was peripheral blood, taken 28 days after the second dose of the MenACWY control vaccine. Every receptor here comes from an adult who received the MenACWY meningococcal vaccine as a control.

This chain uses TRBV11-2 with TRBJ2-2; possibly TRBD1 or TRBD2 for D (6 bases each). V lost 0 bases, J lost 0 bases, and 14 bases lay in between. The germline gives CDR1 SGHAT, CDR2 FQNNGV. The length of the CDR3 is 18 residues. CDR3 sequence reads: CASSLDAGGTSNTGELFF. CDR3 bases: TGTGCCAGCAGCTTAGATGCAGGCGGGACATCGAACACCGGGGAGCTGTTTTTT. Full variable domain (outside the CDR3, taken from reference TRBV11-2 and TRBJ2-2): EAGVAQSPRYKIIEKRQSVAFWCNPISGHATLYWYQQILGQGPKLLIQFQNNGVVDDSQLPKDRFSAERLKGVDSTLKIQPAKLEDSAVYLCASSLDAGGTSNTGELFFGEGSRLTVL.

This rearrangement joins TRBV5-4 to TRBJ2-7, with 8 bases lining up with TRBD2. Germline V gene lookup returns CDR1 SGHNT and CDR2 YYREEE (reference sequence). This CDR3 comprises 15 residues. V was clipped by 6 bases and J by 7 bases; unmatched bases: 15. The CDR3 DNA follows: TGTGCCAGCAACCCTTCCGGGAGGGGGGTCGGTGAGCAGTACTTC. As protein: CASNPSGRGVGEQYF.

The V and J genes are TRBV4-1 and TRBJ1-4; 7 bases agree with TRBD1. Germline V lookup: CDR1 MGHRA, CDR2 YSYEKL. With 0 bases clipped from V and 3 bases from J, the junction kept 4 bases outside the gene matches. The CDR3 spans 16 residues. CDR3 residues: CASSQDQGQPNEKLFF. The CDR3, as DNA: TGCGCCAGCAGCCAAGATCAGGGACAGCCTAATGAAAAACTGTTTTTT.

The CDR3 DNA follows: TGTGCCAGCATTCGAGGGGGGGAGACTGAAGCTTTCTTT. This translates into CASIRGGETEAFF. The chain is built from TRBV6-5 and TRBJ1-1; maybe TRBD1 (6 bases). Trimming stripped 7 bases from V and 5 bases from J, with 14 bases between. The CDR3 runs 13 residues. The germline gives CDR1 MNHEY, CDR2 SVGAGI.

The genes are TRBV7-3 and TRBJ2-3; possible D gene TRBD2, 6 bases. CDR3 length: 14 amino acids. Germline V gene data show CDR1 as SGHTA and CDR2 as FQGTGA. The V end lost 5 bases, the J end lost 3 bases, and 12 bases lay between the germline ends. CDR3: CASSQGLITDTQYF. In DNA form, the CDR3 reads TGTGCCAGCAGCCAGGGACTTATAACAGATACGCAGTATTTT.

The chain has TRBV10-3 and TRBJ2-7, with 10 bases identical to TRBD2. V gave up 2 bases and J gave up 5 bases; unmatched junction bases: 12. CDR1 ENHRY and CDR2 SYGVKD come from the germline V gene. The CDR3 length is 17 residues. The CDR3 DNA sequence: TGTGCCATCAGTGAGCTTAAGCTAGCGGGAGACCTCCACGAGCAGTACTTC. This encodes CAISELKLAGDLHEQYF.

In the case of this clone: A junction end diverges from the germline sequence, so it may reflect a read error. V and J are TRBV12-3 or TRBV12-4 and TRBJ1-2, with D perhaps matching TRBD1 (5 bases). The CDR3 contains 10 residues. CDR3 DNA: TGTGCCAGCAGGTATAAGACAGCTGCCTTC. Amino acids: CASRYKTAAF.

This sequence joins TRBV3-1 (or the pseudogene TRBV3-2) and TRBJ1-1, with 8 bases that match TRBD1. Per the germline V gene, CDR1 is LGHDT and CDR2 is YNNKEL (reference sequence). The CDR3 extends over 18 amino acids. V lost 1 base, J lost 6 bases, and 16 bases stayed unmatched. The CDR3 spells CASSQVRITAGGIAEAFF. As DNA, the CDR3 is TGTGCCAGCAGCCAAGTGCGGATTACTGCAGGGGGCATCGCTGAAGCTTTCTTT.

The chain links TRBV4-3 to TRBJ1-5; 9 bases are shared with TRBD1. V lost 0 bases, J lost 5 bases, and 5 bases stayed unmatched. Germline CDR1 LGHNA, CDR2 YSLEER. CDR3 length: 16 amino acids. The CDR3 DNA is TGCGCCAGCAGCCAAGATCTGGGACAGGGTTATCAGCCCCAGCATTTT. It translates to CASSQDLGQGYQPQHF.

The chain links TRBV18 to TRBJ2-4; TRBD2 aligns across 14 bases. The CDR3 covers 17 residues. Per germline, CDR1 KGHSH and CDR2 LQKENI. The trim removed 8 bases at V and 0 bases at J, leaving 6 bases unmatched. Here the CDR3 DNA reads TGTGCCAGCCATCCGGGACTAGCGGGAGTAGCCAAAAACATTCAGTACTTC. Protein product: CASHPGLAGVAKNIQYF.

The chain recombines TRBV11-2 with TRBJ2-1; D may be TRBD1 (6 bases). V was cut by 7 bases and J by 6 bases, with 16 bases left in between. CDR1 and CDR2 from the germline V gene are SGHAT and FQNNGV. There are 14 residues in the CDR3. In DNA, the CDR3 is TGTGCCAGCACCCCAGGGGTGTCGGGCAATGAGCAGTTCTTC. Translated: CASTPGVSGNEQFF.

Of note for this clone: At one end, the junction sequence differs from germline, possibly due to a read error. The chain couples TRBV5-1 to TRBJ2-2; D might be TRBD1 or TRBD2, each matching 5 bases. Looked up from germline, CDR1 is SGHRS and CDR2 is YFSETQ. CDR3 length: 15 amino acids. CDR3 protein: CASSLGRTNTGELFF. In DNA, the CDR3 is TGCGCCAGCAGTTTGGGACGGACGAACACCGGGGAGCTGTTTTTT.

The chain recombines TRBV20-1 with TRBJ2-2; D call uncertain. Trimming took off 3 bases at V and 2 bases at J, with 10 bases between the two ends. The CDR3 loop spans 14 amino acids. Germline V gene lookup returns CDR1 DFQATT and CDR2 SNEGSKA (reference sequence). The CDR3 bases are TGCAGTGCTAGTTCTCCCATCAACACCGGGGAGCTGTTTTTT. Translation gives CSASSPINTGELFF.

This clone was detected once. This chain connects TRBV14 to TRBJ1-1; D call uncertain. V lost 0 bases to trimming and J lost 7 bases, with 12 bases between them. Looked up from germline, CDR1 is SGHDN and CDR2 is FVKESK. This CDR3 is built from 14 residues. This chain's CDR3 is CASSQDLAPFEAFF. CDR3 bases: TGTGCCAGCAGCCAAGACCTCGCCCCTTTTGAAGCTTTCTTT. Full variable domain (remainder filled in from reference TRBV14 and TRBJ1-1): EAGVTQFPSHSVIEKGQTVTLRCDPISGHDNLYWYRRVMGKEIKFLLHFVKESKQDESGMPNNRFLAERTGGTYSTLKVQPAELEDSGVYFCASSQDLAPFEAFFGQGTRLTVV.

The chain uses TRBV28 and TRBJ2-1; TRBD2 matches 10 bases. The germline V gene encodes CDR1 MDHEN and CDR2 SYDVKM. V dropped 2 bases and J dropped 10; count of bases not matched to a gene: 8. This CDR3 has 15 amino acids. The DNA for the CDR3 is TGTGCCAGCAGTTTAGAACTAGCGGGAAATGGGGAGCAGTTCTTC. Translating gives CASSLELAGNGEQFF.